The 22 T cell receptor beta chains below were found in one sample sequenced in a study of technical replicates of blood from several donors (dated by TCRdb to between 2016 and 2019). The method behind the library was the immunoSEQ multiplex PCR assay. TCRdb holds this immuneACCESS table with in-frame rearrangements only. Some clones are missing; in checked studies, unresolved V genes explain under half, and the rest has no known cause. For this sample there are over 80,000 clones; roughly 96% appear just once. The top ten clonotypes cover about 0.39% of the sample. The sequencing sample was made of T cells isolated from PBMCs. These receptor sequences come from a human donor in good health.

The chain carries TRBV19 and TRBJ1-4, with D possibly TRBD1 on 5 matching bases. The length of the CDR3 is 14 residues. The germline V and J ends were trimmed by 3 bases and 8 bases, with 13 bases remaining between them. The V gene's germline CDR1 is LNHDA and CDR2 SQIVND (reference sequence). CDR3 nucleotide sequence: TGTGCCAGTAGTATGGGGCGACTGGAGGAAAAACTGTTTTTT. Amino acid sequence: CASSMGRLEEKLFF.

Only one count was recorded for this clone. The rearrangement uses TRBV15 and TRBJ2-5; D is unresolved. Germline CDR1 and CDR2: LNHNV and YYDKDF (reference sequence). Between the trimmed V and J ends, which lost 1 base and 2 bases, there was a span of 5 bases. The CDR3 runs 13 residues. The CDR3 DNA reads TGTGCCACCAGCAGAGGACTGCAAGAGACCCAGTACTTC. Encoded protein: CATSRGLQETQYF.

The chain recombines TRBV9 with TRBJ2-1; the D gene is possibly TRBD2 (5 bases). CDR1 is SGDLS and CDR2 is YYNGEE in the germline V gene. The V end was cut by 0 bases, the J end by 4 bases, with 8 bases between. The CDR3 is made up of 14 amino acids. CDR3 nucleotide sequence: TGTGCCAGCAGCGTAGGACTACCGTACAATGAGCAGTTCTTC. This gives the protein CASSVGLPYNEQFF.

CDR3 bases: TGCGCCAGCAGCCAGCGACCGGCGGAGAACACCGGGGAGCTGTTTTTT. Translating it yields CASSQRPAENTGELFF. The gene calls are TRBV4-3 and TRBJ2-2; D ambiguous. V was trimmed by 3 bases and J by 1 base, leaving 12 bases between them. From germline, CDR1 is LGHNA and CDR2 YSLEER. This CDR3 is built from 16 residues.

The rearrangement uses TRBV9 and TRBJ1-3; 7 nucleotides line up with TRBD1. Germline CDR1 SGDLS, CDR2 YYNGEE. This CDR3 spans 17 amino acids. The J segment lost 0 bases and the V segment lost 4 bases, leaving 10 bases of the junction unmatched. The CDR3 here is CASSTSGGSSSGNTIYF. The DNA of the CDR3 is TGTGCCAGCAGCACCTCAGGGGGATCTAGCTCTGGAAACACCATATATTTT.

The CDR3 loop reads CASIFTGGGYGYTF. The CDR3 DNA sequence: TGTGCCAGCATTTTCACGGGGGGTGGCTATGGCTACACCTTC. This chain connects TRBV2 to TRBJ1-2; D is perhaps TRBD1 (5 bases). The V gene's germline CDR1 is SNHLY and CDR2 FYNNEI. The CDR3 runs 14 residues. The V end was cut by 7 bases, the J end by 4 bases, with 16 bases between.

The chain recombines TRBV27 with TRBJ2-2, with D perhaps TRBD2 (6 bases). Germline values: CDR1 MNHEY, CDR2 SMNVEV (reference sequence). The CDR3 totals 15 residues. Trimming pared 5 bases from V and 0 bases from J, leaving 10 bases between. CDR3 DNA: TGTGCCAGCAGTCGGGGGATGGCGAACACCGGGGAGCTGTTTTTT. Translation: CASSRGMANTGELFF.

V usage is TRBV5-4 and J usage is TRBJ2-2; TRBD2 matches at 7 bases. The CDR3 totals 17 residues. J was trimmed by 4 bases and V by 3 bases; bases with no gene match: 12. In germline, CDR1 is SGHNT, CDR2 YYREEE (reference sequence). The CDR3 protein is CASSSSTSVLITGELFF. In DNA, the CDR3 is TGTGCCAGCAGCTCATCCACTAGCGTCCTTATCACCGGGGAGCTGTTTTTT.

This chain uses TRBV6-5 with TRBJ1-2; D unresolved. This CDR3 has 13 residues. The V end lost 5 bases, the J end lost 3 bases, and 10 bases lay between the germline ends. The V gene's germline CDR1 is MNHEY and CDR2 SVGAGI. CDR3 residues: CASSVATDYGYTF. Here the CDR3 DNA reads TGTGCCAGCAGTGTCGCGACTGACTATGGCTACACCTTC.

This chain links TRBV2 with TRBJ2-5; 8 bases match TRBD1. The CDR3 totals 14 residues. Germline V lookup: CDR1 SNHLY, CDR2 FYNNEI. The V gene end was trimmed by 5 bases and the J gene end by 5 bases; junction bases not matched to a gene: 7. The CDR3 protein is CASSLPGGYETQYF. DNA of the CDR3: TGTGCCAGCAGTTTGCCAGGGGGCTATGAGACCCAGTACTTC.

The chain is built from TRBV19 and TRBJ2-7, with 7 nucleotides matching TRBD1. Germline CDR1 LNHDA, CDR2 SQIVND (reference sequence). Trimming cost V 1 base and J 1 base; bases outside gene matches: 7. The CDR3 runs to 16 residues. The CDR3 reads CASSIVVGQFSYEQYF. The CDR3 nucleotides read TGTGCCAGTAGTATAGTGGTGGGACAGTTTTCCTACGAGCAGTACTTC.

The chain uses TRBV4-1 and TRBJ2-7, with a tentative D call TRBD1 (5 bases). Trimming cost V 5 bases and J 3 bases, with 11 bases left between them. There are 13 residues in the CDR3. CDR1 and CDR2 (germline): MGHRA, YSYEKL. The CDR3 reads CASSGFDSYEQYF. Here the CDR3 DNA reads TGCGCCAGCAGCGGCTTCGACAGCTACGAGCAGTACTTC.

The chain links TRBV7-2 to TRBJ1-5, with 7 bases fitting TRBD1. CDR3 size: 15 residues. Unmatched junction bases numbered 6, after V lost 5 bases and J lost 2 bases. The germline CDR1 and CDR2 sequences are SGHTA and FQGNSA. The CDR3 DNA follows: TGTGCCAGCAGCGAACAGGGGCAAGGCAATCAGCCCCAGCATTTT. This translates into CASSEQGQGNQPQHF. Variable domain in full (rest from reference TRBV7-2 and TRBJ1-5): GAGVSQSPSNKVTEKGKDVELRCDPISGHTALYWYRQSLGQGLEFLIYFQGNSAPDKSGLPSDRFSAERTGGSVSTLTIQRTQQEDSAVYLCASSEQGQGNQPQHFGDGTRLSIL.

The V gene is TRBV4-1, the J gene TRBJ2-5, with D perhaps TRBD2 (5 bases). The V end was cut by 1 base, the J end by 1 base, with 10 bases between. The CDR3 runs to 15 residues. CDR1 is MGHRA, CDR2 YSYEKL, per germline. In DNA, the CDR3 is TGCGCCAGCAGCCAAGTTGGAGGCAGCCAAGAGACCCAGTACTTC. It codes for CASSQVGGSQETQYF.

V is TRBV28 and J is TRBJ2-1; D unresolved. V was trimmed by 3 bases and J by 8 bases, leaving 2 bases between them. The CDR3 has 10 residues. Germline CDR1 is MDHEN and CDR2 is SYDVKM. In nucleotides, the CDR3 is TGTGCCAGCAGTTTCGATGAGCAGTTCTTC. It encodes CASSFDEQFF.

J is TRBJ1-2 and V is TRBV28; a possible D gene is TRBD1 (6 bases). V was trimmed by 2 bases and J by 9 bases, leaving 13 bases between them. The CDR3 is made up of 13 amino acids. Germline loops: CDR1 MDHEN, CDR2 SYDVKM. The CDR3 reads CASSLTGMVRYTF. Written as DNA, the CDR3 is TGTGCCAGCAGTTTAACAGGGATGGTTCGCTACACCTTC.

This clone was observed a single time. The chain joins TRBV19 to TRBJ2-3; 12 nucleotides match TRBD2. The J segment lost 6 bases and the V segment lost 5 bases, leaving 9 bases of the junction unmatched. CDR1 LNHDA and CDR2 SQIVND come from the germline V gene (reference sequence). This CDR3 has 16 residues. Here the CDR3 reads CASSLRTSGMLDTQYF. The CDR3 DNA reads TGTGCCAGTAGTCTCAGGACTAGCGGGATGTTGGATACGCAGTATTTT.

The rearrangement uses TRBV18 and TRBJ2-7, with a weak D call TRBD1 (6 bases). The CDR3 is 14 amino acids. Trimming took off 3 bases at V and 6 bases at J, with 15 bases between the two ends. Looked up from germline, CDR1 is KGHSH and CDR2 is LQKENI. CDR3 sequence: CASSPTGMYSEQYF. CDR3 nucleotide sequence: TGTGCCAGCTCACCGACAGGCATGTACAGCGAGCAGTACTTC.

This clone was counted a single time. The chain employs TRBV5-4 and TRBJ2-5; unclear D gene. This CDR3 has 13 amino acids. Per germline, CDR1 SGHNT and CDR2 YYREEE (reference sequence). V gave up 2 bases and J gave up 4 bases, with 9 bases separating them. The CDR3 region is CASSFLSSETQYF. In nucleotides, the CDR3 is TGTGCCAGCAGCTTTCTCTCCTCAGAGACCCAGTACTTC.

The chain carries TRBV5-1 and TRBJ1-2; D unresolved. The germline gives CDR1 SGHRS, CDR2 YFSETQ. CDR3 length equals 15 residues. V shed 7 bases and J shed 3 bases, with 19 bases lying between them. In nucleotides, the CDR3 is TGCGCCAGCGGCGCCGCGGGGAACGAGGACTATGGCTACACCTTC. Its translation is CASGAAGNEDYGYTF.

In regard to this clone: Other DNA sequences in this specimen translate into the identical CDR3. The chain uses TRBV9 and TRBJ2-1; D unresolved. CDR3 length: 12 residues. Germline V gene data show CDR1 as SGDLS and CDR2 as YYNGEE. V was trimmed by 0 bases and J by 7 bases, leaving 5 bases between them. CDR3 residues: CASSVDLNEQFF. The CDR3 region has the DNA TGTGCCAGCAGCGTAGACCTAAATGAGCAGTTCTTC.

This chain joins TRBV6-5 and TRBJ2-7; possible D gene TRBD2, 6 bases. Looked up from germline, CDR1 is MNHEY and CDR2 is SVGAGI. The CDR3 runs 14 residues. The V end was cut by 4 bases, the J end by 1 base, with 11 bases between. The chain's CDR3 is CASSWGERSYEQYF. CDR3 DNA: TGTGCCAGCAGTTGGGGGGAGAGGTCCTACGAGCAGTACTTC.